The present T cell receptor beta chain was sequenced within a study of CD8+ T cells in alopecia areata (dated by TCRdb to between 2018 and 2020). In terms of the full investigation: To study T cell clonal expansion in alopecia areata, the researchers applied high-throughput TCRbeta sequencing to both the C3H/HeJ mouse model and human patients. On the human side, TCRbeta sequencing was run on scalp tissue and on sorted CD4+ and CD8+ peripheral blood T cells from healthy controls and from alopecia areata patients with either patchy or totalis/universalis disease. Scalp clonality was compared across normal scalp (n=4), patchy alopecia areata scalp (n=8), and alopecia totalis/universalis scalp (n=8). RNA was extracted with the PAXgene miRNA kit for fixed scalp, the miRNeasy kit for PBMCs, and the RNeasy kit for mouse skin. Amplification of TCRbeta CDR3 regions was done by immunoSEQ multiplex PCR using 35 Vbeta forward primers and 13 Jbeta reverse primers.

A remark on this clone: This clone's antigen is unknown. No much larger clone exists at a distance of one base, and base qualities are not known.

The CDR3, from cysteine to phenylalanine, totals 14 residues. Only the CDR3 portion is preserved as DNA: 42 bases, with reading frame beginning at the first base. CDR1 and CDR2 are read off the germline V gene as SQVTM and ANQGSEA. V loses 1 base of germline sequence and J loses 6 bases, and the interval between the two ends is 10 bases. Peripheral blood and lesional scalp punch biopsies were obtained from patients with alopecia areata. PBMCs were isolated by density centrifugation and stained for CD3, CD4 and CD8, and CD4+ and CD8+ T cells were sorted on a FACSAria. Untreated alopecia areata patients were recruited as part of a multicenter biomarker study. In several patients from the biomarker study, blood CD8+ T cells were sorted further into NKG2D-low and NKG2D-high fractions. The library relied on the immunoSEQ multiplex PCR assay. RNA was extracted from all samples and reverse transcribed into cDNA as template for TCR sequencing. First-strand cDNA was synthesized using SuperScript III with a 2:1 mix of oligo-dT and random hexamers. Amplification bias was assessed with a synthetic immune receptor repertoire, and residual bias was removed computationally. The study's processing was this. Raw reads were preprocessed to remove errors, and CDR3 was defined according to IMGT conventions as the region from the conserved cysteine to phenylalanine. Clonality was computed by normalizing Shannon entropy by log2 of the number of productive unique TCRs and subtracting the result from 1. Whether each scalp clone was CD4 or CD8 was inferred by checking scalp TCRbeta sequences against the CD4 and CD8 repertoires from sorted blood. TCRdb retrieved this table from immuneACCESS and kept in-frame rearrangements only. Not all clones are present; in checked studies, unresolved V genes account for under half, and no reason is known for the remainder. V and J calls and clone size follow that table, whereas D and trimming were derived from the DNA. This sample comprises 100,000 to 150,000 clones, 40% to 55% of them detected only once. The ten biggest clones cover 8% to 11% of the sample.

What the study reported, not specific to this receptor: Unlike mouse skin, where gammadelta T cells dominate, normal human skin contains resident alphabeta T cells that get sequenced too, which complicates analysis of the scalp TCR repertoire. TCR sequences shared between patients were less clear than in mice, possibly partly because of HLA diversity in the patient population. Compared with normal scalp, lesional scalp had higher clonality and more expanded CD8+ clones, particularly in alopecia totalis/universalis, a pattern that suggests antigenic drive.

The TCR sequence derives from a human donor with alopecia areata. Sequencing was performed on NKG2D-low CD8+ T cells sorted from blood. Read against the paper, the sample's cell subset or site label means: sorted CD8+ NKG2D-low blood T cells. The V and J segments used are TRBV29-1 and TRBJ1-6, and possibly TRBD1, on 5 matching bases. This receptor carries the CDR3 CSVEGGGSNSPLHF. The nucleotides read TGCAGCGTTGAAGGCGGGGGGAGTAATTCACCCCTCCACTTT. Beyond the CDR3, the reference TRBV29-1 and TRBJ1-6 genes provide the residues; the full variable domain reads: SAVISQKPSRDICQRGTSLTIQCQVDSQVTMMFWYRQQPGQSLTLIATANQGSEATYESGFVIDKFPISRPNLTFSTLTVSNMSPEDSSIYLCSVEGGGSNSPLHFGNGTRLTVT.